This TCR beta chain originates from a study of T cell responses to AZD1222 COVID-19 vaccine. Study results and caveats: Nearly half of spike-specific TCRs reportedly target variant regions that are unmutated in the B.1.351 and B.1.1.7 variants. Repertoire sampling was restricted to post-peak T cell response timepoints. With dominance at 160-218 and 743-854, vaccine-associated CD4 TCRs spanned spike.

Of note for this clone: Its specificity is not known.

V was pared by 6 bases and J by 0 bases, with 9 bases between. Per germline, CDR1 MNHEY and CDR2 SMNVEV (reference sequence). This CDR3 comprises 14 residues. TCRdb's copy holds only in-frame clones and misses some; the assay was immunoSEQ multiplex PCR. This sample has 100,000 to 150,000 clones, with 90% found just once. The source was peripheral blood, collected on day 0 of AZD1222 vaccination. The source is an adult in good health. V is TRBV27 and J is TRBJ1-3; D uncertain. The CDR3 sequence is CASRQTYSGNTIYF. CDR3 bases: TGTGCCAGCAGACAGACGTACTCTGGAAACACCATATATTTT.